The rows below give T cell receptor beta chains drawn from one sample of a study of blood T cell repertoires in COVID-19. Using immunoSEQ multiplex PCR, the repertoire was profiled, and TCRdb retains in-frame clones only, with some absent. The sample lists 290,000 or so clones; roughly 85% were seen once. The sequencing sample was made of peripheral blood. All receptors come from a man between 45 and 60 years old with active or convalescent COVID-19. The CDR3 runs from the conserved cysteine through the conserved F or W. A D gene is named only where the DNA matches it firmly. The listing skips clone size in some rows; elsewhere it reads once, few, many or a size class.

V gene	clone size	D gene	J gene	CDR3 DNA	CDR3 protein
TRBV4-3	NA	NA	TRBJ2-3	TGCGCCAGCAGCCAAGGGGCCCAAGCCTTCTATACGCAGTATTTT	CASSQGAQAFYTQYF
TRBV7-9	NA	NA	TRBJ1-4	TGTGCCAGCAGCCGGGACACTTCAACTAATGAAAAACTGTTTTTT	CASSRDTSTNEKLFF
TRBV12-3/TRBV12-4	NA	NA	TRBJ2-7	TGTGCCAGCAGTACCCACCCCGGGGAGCAGTACTTC	CASSTHPGEQYF
TRBV19	NA	TRBD2	TRBJ2-1	TGTGCCAGTAGTCCTCGCGGGAGGGCCCACAATGAGCAGTTCTTC	CASSPRGRAHNEQFF
TRBV28	NA	NA	TRBJ1-1	TGTGCCAGCAGTTTAATCAGCACTGAAGCTTTCTTT	CASSLISTEAFF
TRBV6-5	NA	TRBD1	TRBJ2-7	TGTGCCAGCAGGCCACCGGGACAGGGTCTCTACGAGCAGTACTTC	CASRPPGQGLYEQYF
TRBV19	many	TRBD2	TRBJ2-3	TGTGCCAGTAGCCTCGGACTAGCGGGAACAGATACGCAGTATTTT	CASSLGLAGTDTQYF
TRBV3-1/TRBV3-2	NA	TRBD2	TRBJ2-2	TGTGCCAGCAGCCCCCCGGGACTAGCGGGAGTCGGGGAGCTGTTTTTT	CASSPPGLAGVGELFF
TRBV6-1	NA	TRBD2	TRBJ2-1	TGTGCCAGCAGTGAATATCGCGGGAGAGTATACAATGAGCAGTTCTTC	CASSEYRGRVYNEQFF
TRBV5-1	NA	NA	TRBJ2-3	TGCGCCAGCAGCTTGGCGGGAAACACAGATACGCAGTATTTT	CASSLAGNTDTQYF
TRBV18	NA	NA	TRBJ1-1	TGTGCCAGCTCTGGCAAGAAACCGAACACTGAAGCTTTCTTT	CASSGKKPNTEAFF
TRBV11-2	NA	NA	TRBJ2-1	TGTGCCAGCAGCTTCGAGTCCCGCCCGGGTTGGGTTAGCAATGAGCAGTTCTTC	CASSFESRPGWVSNEQFF
TRBV7-2	NA	NA	TRBJ2-2	TGTGCCAGCAGCCCGCACGGGGACGGGGAGCTGTTTTTT	CASSPHGDGELFF
TRBV9	once	TRBD2	TRBJ2-2	TGTGCCAGCAGCGTAGCTAGCGGGACTTCTTACACCGGGGAGCTGTTTTTT	CASSVASGTSYTGELFF
TRBV13	NA	TRBD1	TRBJ2-7	TGTGCCAGCAGCACTTCGACAGGGGTCCCCTACGAGCAGTACTTC	CASSTSTGVPYEQYF
TRBV6-5	NA	TRBD1	TRBJ1-2	TGTGCCAGCAGTAACCGGGACAGGGGCGGCTACACCTTC	CASSNRDRGGYTF
TRBV4-2	once	TRBD2	TRBJ2-1	TGTGCCAGCAGCCCTCTAGGAGGGACTAGCGCCGACAATGAGCAGTTCTTC	CASSPLGGTSADNEQFF
TRBV6-2/TRBV6-3	NA	NA	TRBJ2-2	TGTGCCAGCAGTCAGGGCACCGGGGAGCTGTTTTTT	CASSQGTGELFF
TRBV7-8	NA	TRBD1	TRBJ1-4	TGTGCCAGCAGCAAGCTCCAGGGGACAGGGGTTGAAAAACTGTTTTTT	CASSKLQGTGVEKLFF
TRBV30	NA	TRBD2	TRBJ2-1	TGTGCCTGGAGTTATGGGACTAGCGGGAGTCCTGAGCAGTTCTTC	CAWSYGTSGSPEQFF
TRBV4-1	NA	TRBD1	TRBJ1-1	TGCGCCAGCAGCCAGGCCGGGACAGGGCGAACTGAAGCTTTCTTT	CASSQAGTGRTEAFF
TRBV7-9	NA	TRBD2	TRBJ2-3	TGTGCCAGCAGCTTTACTCGGACTAGCGGGAGGACTAGCACAGATACGCAGTATTTT	CASSFTRTSGRTSTDTQYF
TRBV19	NA	NA	TRBJ2-1	TGTGCCAGTAGTGATGGTCCGGAGGGGGAGCAGTTCTTC	CASSDGPEGEQFF
TRBV9	NA	TRBD2	TRBJ2-1	TGTGCCAGCAGCCCCATAGACCCACGAGCGGGAAGGACCAATGAGCAGTTCTTC	CASSPIDPRAGRTNEQFF
TRBV11-1	once	TRBD1	TRBJ2-7	TGTGCCAGCAGCCCCGGGACAGGGTTCAACGAGCAGTACTTC	CASSPGTGFNEQYF
TRBV11-1	NA	NA	TRBJ2-1	TGTGCCAGCAGCTTTTTCGCCTACAATGAGCAGTTCTTC	CASSFFAYNEQFF
TRBV11-2	NA	TRBD2	TRBJ2-7	TGTGCCAGCAGCTTAGTTAGGCGGGAGGGAATGAGGGAGCAGTACTTC	CASSLVRREGMREQYF
TRBV3-1/TRBV3-2	NA	TRBD2	TRBJ2-3	TGTGCCAGCAGTAAAGCGGGAGATGGAGATACGCAGTATTTT	CASSKAGDGDTQYF
TRBV20-1	NA	NA	TRBJ2-2	TGCAGTGTCCGGGGTACCGGGGAGCTGTTTTTT	CSVRGTGELFF
TRBV19	NA	NA	TRBJ1-4	TGTGCCAGTAGTGTTGGACAGAAAACTAATGAAAAACTGTTTTTT	CASSVGQKTNEKLFF
TRBV19	NA	TRBD1	TRBJ1-2	TGTGCCAGTAGTACGAGTTCTGGGACAGGGACGGCTCTATCCTTC	CASSTSSGTGTALSF
TRBV30	NA	NA	TRBJ2-7	TGTGCCTGGAGTTCAGGACAAAAGGGCGAGCAGTACTTC	CAWSSGQKGEQYF
TRBV6-1	NA	NA	TRBJ1-1	TGTGCCAGCAGTGACCTCCGGGGGACTGAAGCTTTCTTT	CASSDLRGTEAFF
TRBV28	NA	NA	TRBJ1-2	TGTGCCAGCAGCCCCGGGGGGGTGGGGGGCTATGGCTACACCTTC	CASSPGGVGGYGYTF
TRBV4-2	NA	NA	TRBJ1-1	TGTGCCAGCAGCCCCCCGACAGAAAAAGCTTTCTTT	CASSPPTEKAFF
TRBV29-1	few	NA	TRBJ1-4	TGCAGCGTTGAAGATGGCAGCCAGGGAGGTGAAAAACTGTTTTTT	CSVEDGSQGGEKLFF
TRBV27	NA	TRBD1	TRBJ2-1	TGTGCCACGGGACAGTTTGGGAATGAGCAGTTCTTC	CATGQFGNEQFF
TRBV9	once	NA	TRBJ1-2	TGTGCCAGCAGCGTCCAGGGCCATGGCTACACCTTC	CASSVQGHGYTF
TRBV6-5	NA	NA	TRBJ1-1	TGTGCCAGCAGGCTCACAGGGTACACTGAAGCTTTCTTT	CASRLTGYTEAFF
TRBV5-4	NA	TRBD2	TRBJ2-5	TGTGCCAGCAGCTCCGGGACTAGCGGGAGGGCCGTTCAAGAGACCCAGTACTTC	CASSSGTSGRAVQETQYF
TRBV6-5	NA	NA	TRBJ1-1	TGTGCCAGCAGCTACCAGAAATACACTGAAGCTTTCTTT	CASSYQKYTEAFF
TRBV19	NA	NA	TRBJ2-3	TGTGCCAGTAGTCGCACACAAACAGATACGCAGTATTTT	CASSRTQTDTQYF
TRBV27	NA	TRBD2	TRBJ2-1	TGTGCCAGCAGTCACGGGACTAGCGGGAATGAGCAGTTCTTC	CASSHGTSGNEQFF
TRBV7-8	NA	TRBD2	TRBJ2-7	TGTGCCAGCAGCTACCTTAGCGGGAAGGCGTCCTACGAGCAGTACTTC	CASSYLSGKASYEQYF
TRBV3-1/TRBV3-2	NA	TRBD2	TRBJ2-3	TGTGCCAGCAGCCCGGGACTAGCGGGGACAGATACGCAGTATTTT	CASSPGLAGTDTQYF
TRBV28	NA	TRBD2	TRBJ2-4	TGTGCCAGCAGTTTAGGAGCGGGAAACGTTAGGAGCATTCAGTACTTC	CASSLGAGNVRSIQYF
TRBV5-5	NA	NA	TRBJ1-6	TGTGCCAGCAGCTTGGTACAGGAAGAATATTCACCCCTCCACTTT	CASSLVQEEYSPLHF